The rows below give T cell receptor beta chains drawn from one sample of a study of blood T cell repertoires in COVID-19. Using immunoSEQ multiplex PCR, the repertoire was profiled, and TCRdb retains in-frame clones only, with some absent. Of about 63,000 clones listed, around nine tenths are singletons. Sample: peripheral blood. The receptors shown here come from an elderly woman with acute or convalescent COVID-19. The CDR3 runs from the conserved cysteine through the conserved F or W. Each record gives: J gene, V gene, D gene, clone size, CDR3 DNA, CDR3 protein. D genes are given only for firm matches. Rows may omit the clone size; those that give it use once, few, many or a size class.

TRBJ2-5,TRBV9,.,.,TGTGCCAGCAGCGTTGGACTATCAGAGACCCAGTACTTC,CASSVGLSETQYF
TRBJ1-4,TRBV5-1,.,.,TGCGCCAGCAGCTTGGCCGGGTTTAGGGTAGGAGGTGAAAAACTGTTTTTT,CASSLAGFRVGGEKLFF
TRBJ1-3,TRBV5-5,.,.,TGTGCCAGCAGCTTGGACATCTCTGGAAACACCATATATTTT,CASSLDISGNTIYF
TRBJ1-4,TRBV28,TRBD1,.,TGTGCCAGCAGTGTGACAGGGGGAGCAGGGGAAAAACTGTTTTTT,CASSVTGGAGEKLFF
TRBJ2-1,TRBV7-2,.,once,TGTGCCAGCAGCCCAGTCGCCAGTCAACGGGGCAATGAGCAGTTCTTC,CASSPVASQRGNEQFF
TRBJ1-3,TRBV6-5,.,.,TGTGCCAGCAGTTTGGAGCGATACTCTGGAAACACCATATATTTT,CASSLERYSGNTIYF
TRBJ1-5,TRBV16,.,.,TGTGCCAGCAGCCGGAGTAGCAATCAGCCCCAGCATTTT,CASSRSSNQPQHF
TRBJ2-3,TRBV7-9,.,.,TGTGCCAGCAGCACACGGACTGCCTGGGATACGCAGTATTTT,CASSTRTAWDTQYF
TRBJ1-3,TRBV7-2,TRBD1,.,TGTGCCAGCAGCTTAGGTCCGCGGGACAGAGGAAACACCATATATTTT,CASSLGPRDRGNTIYF
TRBJ2-2,TRBV19,.,.,TGTGCCAGTAGTATCCGAGAGTCCGGGGAGCTGTTTTTT,CASSIRESGELFF
TRBJ1-6,TRBV5-1,TRBD1,.,TGCGCCAGCAGCTTATCCGGGACAGGGGAGTCACCCCTCCACTTT,CASSLSGTGESPLHF
TRBJ1-6,TRBV9,.,.,TGTGCCAGCAGCCCAGGTCAACGGAATTCACCCCTCCACTTT,CASSPGQRNSPLHF
TRBJ1-2,TRBV7-2,.,few,TGTGCCAGCAGCTTAGAACGGAACTATGGCTACACCTTC,CASSLERNYGYTF
TRBJ1-3,TRBV5-1,.,.,TGCGCCAGCAGCTCCCAAGGGGGTACTATAAACACCATATATTTT,CASSSQGGTINTIYF
TRBJ2-7,TRBV12-3/TRBV12-4,.,.,TGTGCCAGCAGTCCCTGGACCGGGGGGCAGTACTTC,CASSPWTGGQYF
TRBJ1-3,TRBV18,.,.,TGTGCCAGCTCACCGCTTGGGGTCCAAGGGGACTCTGGAAACACCATATATTTT,CASSPLGVQGDSGNTIYF
TRBJ1-3,TRBV6-6,.,.,TGTGCCAGCCGCATCGAGGGCACCATATATTTT,CASRIEGTIYF
TRBJ2-7,TRBV6-1,.,few,TGTGCCAGCAGTGAAAATCCAGGGCTTCCTAGAGAGCAGTACTTC,CASSENPGLPREQYF
TRBJ1-1,TRBV19,TRBD1,.,TGTGCCAGTCTAAGAGGGGGCGCGGGCCTCACTGAAGCTTTCTTT,CASLRGGAGLTEAFF
TRBJ1-2,TRBV7-2,TRBD1,.,TGTGCCAGCACCATGGACAGGGGGAATGGCTACACCTTC,CASTMDRGNGYTF
TRBJ2-7,TRBV5-4,TRBD2,once,TGTGCCAGCAGCTTGGGGGGGGGTTACGAGCAGTACTTC,CASSLGGGYEQYF
TRBJ2-5,TRBV5-1,.,.,TGCGCCACCACTCCTCAGGGCATGGGGACCCAGTACTTC,CATTPQGMGTQYF
TRBJ2-1,TRBV18,.,.,TGTGCCAGCTCACGGAGGGGGAGGGGAGTAAATGAGCAGTTCTTC,CASSRRGRGVNEQFF
TRBJ2-7,TRBV9,.,.,TGTGCCAGCAGCGTAGCATCGGGGTGGGACTACGAGCAGTACTTC,CASSVASGWDYEQYF
TRBJ2-5,TRBV18,.,.,TGTGCCAGCTCACCGGACGGATGGGGCCGAAGGGGAGAGACCCAGTACTTC,CASSPDGWGRRGETQYF
TRBJ1-5,TRBV5-1,.,few,TGCGCCAGCAGCTTGATTGCAGGGAACGATCAGCCCCAGCATTTT,CASSLIAGNDQPQHF
TRBJ2-5,TRBV4-1,.,.,TGCGCCAGCAGCCCAAATAGCGGTGTACAAGAGACCCAGTACTTC,CASSPNSGVQETQYF
TRBJ1-5,TRBV28,TRBD1,.,TGTGCCAGCAGTCCGAGACAGGGGGCGCTTCATCAGCCCCAGCATTTT,CASSPRQGALHQPQHF
TRBJ2-3,TRBV11-3,.,.,TGTGCCAGCAGCCTGAGCGGGAGCACAGATACGCAGTATTTT,CASSLSGSTDTQYF
TRBJ1-1,TRBV15,TRBD1,.,TGTGCCACCAGCCCTCACGACAGGGTCACTGAAGCTTTCTTT,CATSPHDRVTEAFF
TRBJ1-4,TRBV2,.,.,TGTGCCAGCAGTGACAGTGCTAATGAAAAACTGTTTTTT,CASSDSANEKLFF
TRBJ1-2,TRBV18,.,.,TGTGCCAGCTCACCAGACAGCCTCTATGGCTACACCTTC,CASSPDSLYGYTF
TRBJ1-2,TRBV7-9,.,few,TGTGCCAGCAGCTCGATCGAGGGAGGCTACACCTTC,CASSSIEGGYTF
TRBJ1-1,TRBV4-1,.,.,TGCGCCAGCAGCCAAGAAGGGAGACCCAACACTGAAGCTTTCTTT,CASSQEGRPNTEAFF
TRBJ2-1,TRBV7-6,.,.,TGTGCCAGCAGCTTGAGTGCCAGGGATGAGCAGTTCTTC,CASSLSARDEQFF
TRBJ1-2,TRBV5-5,TRBD1,.,TGTGCCAGCAGCGGGTTGACAGGGCCTAACTATGGCTACACCTTC,CASSGLTGPNYGYTF
TRBJ1-2,TRBV6-5,.,.,TGTGCCAGCACAGCAGGGGAGGGCTACACCTTC,CASTAGEGYTF
TRBJ2-3,TRBV13,.,.,TGTGCCAGCAGCTTAGGGTTAGCGGACACAGATACGCAGTATTTT,CASSLGLADTDTQYF
TRBJ2-2,TRBV11-2,.,.,TGTGCCAGCAGCTTAGAAAATACAGGGCCGAACACCGGGGAGCTGTTTTTT,CASSLENTGPNTGELFF
TRBJ2-7,TRBV5-4,TRBD1,.,TGTGCCAGCAGCTTCCCCGGGACAGGGTACGAGCAGTACTTC,CASSFPGTGYEQYF
TRBJ1-4,TRBV10-2,TRBD1,once,TGCGCCAGCAGTACAACAGCCGGGACAGGGGGTGAAAAACTGTTTTTT,CASSTTAGTGGEKLFF
TRBJ2-7,TRBV3-1/TRBV3-2,.,.,TGTGCCAGCAGCCAAGATACCGGGAACGGGGGTGAGCAGTACTTC,CASSQDTGNGGEQYF
TRBJ2-6,TRBV5-1,TRBD2,.,TGCGCCAGCAGGCGGGAGGGGCAGGCTGGGGCCAACGTCCTGACTTTC,CASRREGQAGANVLTF
TRBJ1-1,TRBV2,TRBD1,.,TGTGCCAGCAGGGGACAGATGGACACTGAAGCTTTCTTT,CASRGQMDTEAFF
TRBJ1-1,TRBV5-1,.,.,TGCGCCAGCAGCTTGGACAGCAGGTCCCACACTGAAGCTTTCTTT,CASSLDSRSHTEAFF
TRBJ1-1,TRBV6-5,TRBD1,.,TGTGCCAGCAGTCCCGACAGGGGTGAAGCTTTCTTT,CASSPDRGEAFF
TRBJ1-4,TRBV3-1/TRBV3-2,.,.,TGTGCCAGCAGCCCCGGGGGTCGGGGAAGAAAACTGTTTTTT,CASSPGGRGRKLFF
TRBJ2-5,TRBV19,TRBD1,.,TGTGCCAGTAGTATAGAAGGGGGCGGGACCCAGTACTTC,CASSIEGGGTQYF
TRBJ1-1,TRBV5-1,TRBD1,.,TGCGCCAGCAGCTCCCGGAGGGGGCAGGATAGCACTGAAGCTTTCTTT,CASSSRRGQDSTEAFF
TRBJ2-5,TRBV18,.,.,TGTGCCAGCTCACCCGAACAGGGAACTGGCGGGACCCAGTACTTC,CASSPEQGTGGTQYF
TRBJ1-1,TRBV3-1/TRBV3-2,.,few,TGTGCCAGCAGCCACGGGAGCGGGAACACTGAAGCTTTCTTT,CASSHGSGNTEAFF
TRBJ1-1,TRBV6-5,.,.,TGTGCCAGCAGTCGTTCGACGGGAATGAACACTGAAGCTTTCTTT,CASSRSTGMNTEAFF
TRBJ1-5,TRBV19,TRBD1,many,TGTGCCAGTAAGGTGGGACAGGGGAAATATCAGCCCCAGCATTTT,CASKVGQGKYQPQHF
TRBJ1-2,TRBV15,TRBD1,once,TGTGCCACTACGGACAGGGTCTCGTCTGGCTACACCTTC,CATTDRVSSGYTF
TRBJ2-3,TRBV11-2,TRBD1,.,TGTGCCAGCTGGGGACAGGGGAGCACAGATACGCAGTATTTT,CASWGQGSTDTQYF
TRBJ1-5,TRBV6-5,.,.,TGTGCCAGCAAAGCCCCGGTGGGCACCCATCAGCCCCAGCATTTT,CASKAPVGTHQPQHF
TRBJ1-2,TRBV27,TRBD1,.,TGTGCCAGCAGTGAATCCGGGACAGGATTTCCCAACTATGGCTACACCTTC,CASSESGTGFPNYGYTF
TRBJ1-6,TRBV30,.,.,TGTGCCGGGACGAGGAAATTTAATTCACCCCTCCACTTT,CAGTRKFNSPLHF